This T cell receptor beta chain emerged from a study of breast tumors, draining lymph nodes, adjacent tissues. Findings and limits, study-wide: Tumor repertoires ranked between lymph nodes and nontumor tissue in diversity, with V and J gene preferences. That most tumor T cells come from lymph nodes remained unproven. Luminal-like breast cancer showed significantly higher tumor–nontumor repertoire similarity than basal-like. Findings are consistent with lymph node origin and intratumoral expansion of most tumor T cells.

On this clonotype itself: The antigen is not known.

Trimming removed 4 bases from V and 12 bases from J, with 19 bases in between. The germline CDR1 and CDR2 sequences are SGHTA and FQGNSA. There are 14 residues in the CDR3. TCRdb used MiXCR to reprocess the multiplex PCR reads, holding one entry per CDR3 protein. This sample carries about 21,000 distinct CDR3 sequences, about half of them seen once, and the ten largest clones take roughly 8%. The sequenced sample was breast tumor tissue. V usage is TRBV7-2 and J usage is TRBJ2-1; no definite D call. The receptor was derived from a female donor with breast cancer. Some clones in this sample may be carry-over from other donors' samples. The CDR3 reads CASSSIKGADTQFF. The CDR3 nucleotides are TGTGCCAGCAGCTCGATAAAGGGCGCAGATACGCAGTTCTTC. Variable domain in full (rest from reference TRBV7-2 and TRBJ2-1): GAGVSQSPSNKVTEKGKDVELRCDPISGHTALYWYRQSLGQGLEFLIYFQGNSAPDKSGLPSDRFSAERTGGSVSTLTIQRTQQEDSAVYLCASSSIKGADTQFFGPGTRLTVL.